One and the same sample provided the 21 T cell receptor beta chains below, sequenced in a study of blood T cell repertoires in COVID-19. Some clones are missing from TCRdb's copy, which holds only in-frame ones; the method was immunoSEQ multiplex PCR. The table has hundreds of thousands of clones, roughly 89% seen once. The source material was peripheral blood. These receptors were taken from a man younger than 35 with COVID-19, enrolled during active disease.

The chain employs TRBV5-1 and TRBJ2-7; possibly TRBD2 for D (5 bases). The CDR3 is 15 amino acids. The germline V gene has CDR1 SGHRS and CDR2 YFSETQ. The V and J ends lost 0 bases and 3 bases respectively, with 13 bases between them. The CDR3 here is CASSLVVAGNYEQYF. The CDR3 nucleotides read TGCGCCAGCAGCTTGGTCGTGGCCGGGAACTACGAGCAGTACTTC.

V gene TRBV5-1 combines with J gene TRBJ1-3; D gene unclear. The CDR3 is made up of 14 amino acids. With 4 bases removed from V and 0 bases from J, the gap between germline ends came to 8 bases. Per germline, CDR1 SGHRS and CDR2 YFSETQ. This chain's CDR3 is CASSPDYSGNTIYF. The CDR3, as DNA: TGCGCCAGCAGCCCAGACTACTCTGGAAACACCATATATTTT.

The V call is TRBV5-1, the J call TRBJ2-6; tentatively, D is TRBD2 (6 bases). Trimming left V 2 bases short and J 2 bases short, with 8 bases between. Germline V gives CDR1 SGHRS, CDR2 YFSETQ. CDR3 size: 15 residues. CDR3 sequence (DNA): TGCGCCAGCAGCTTCGGGGGAACTGGGGCCAACGTCCTGACTTTC. Its protein product is CASSFGGTGANVLTF.

J is TRBJ1-6 and V is TRBV7-9; possibly TRBD1 for D (6 bases). The CDR3 runs to 12 residues. Deletions cut 8 bases from V and 9 bases from J, with 11 bases between. Germline V lookup: CDR1 SEHNR, CDR2 FQNEAQ (reference sequence). The DNA for the CDR3 is TGTGCCAGCCATCAGGGGAGTTCACCCCTCCACTTT. This codes for CASHQGSSPLHF.

The rearrangement uses TRBV18 and TRBJ1-4, with a possible D match to TRBD1 (6 bases). The CDR3 sequence is 14 residues long. Germline V gives CDR1 KGHSH, CDR2 LQKENI. V was cut by 5 bases and J by 6 bases, with 13 bases left in between. The CDR3 sequence: CASSSVGGHEKLFF. The DNA for the CDR3 is TGTGCCAGCTCAAGCGTGGGGGGGCATGAAAAACTGTTTTTT.

The chain links TRBV14 to TRBJ2-5; maybe TRBD1 (6 bases). The CDR3 loop spans 14 amino acids. Trimming shortened V by 2 bases and J by 5 bases, and 12 bases separated the two germline ends. CDR1 is SGHDN and CDR2 is FVKESK in the germline V gene. CDR3 DNA sequence: TGTGCCAGCAGCCAACAGGGGTATGCGGAGACCCAGTACTTC. It is translated as CASSQQGYAETQYF.

The rearrangement uses TRBV5-1 and TRBJ2-5; TRBD2 aligns across 13 bases. The junction had 3 bases not matched to a gene; V was cut back by 2 bases and J by 2 bases. The CDR3 runs 16 residues. Germline V gene data show CDR1 as SGHRS and CDR2 as YFSETQ. The CDR3 nucleotides are TGCGCCAGCAGCTTAGGGACTAGCGGGGTACAAGAGACCCAGTACTTC. Its protein is CASSLGTSGVQETQYF. Together with reference TRBV5-1 and TRBJ2-5, the CDR3 gives the full variable domain: KAGVTQTPRYLIKTRGQQVTLSCSPISGHRSVSWYQQTPGQGLQFLFEYFSETQRNKGNFPGRFSGRQFSNSRSEMNVSTLELGDSALYLCASSLGTSGVQETQYFGPGTRLLVL.

The V call is TRBV19, the J call TRBJ2-1; tentatively, D is TRBD2 (6 bases). Germline loops: CDR1 LNHDA, CDR2 SQIVND (reference sequence). Trimming took 5 bases from V and 12 from J, leaving 14 bases between them. The CDR3 loop spans 12 amino acids. The DNA for the CDR3 is TGTGCCAGTAGTCGGGACTTCCGACGGCAGTTCTTC. Translated: CASSRDFRRQFF.

This clone was found once. The chain uses TRBV19 and TRBJ2-1; 8 bases are shared with TRBD1. J was trimmed by 5 bases and V by 4 bases; bases with no gene match: 4. The CDR3 totals 14 residues. The germline V gene encodes CDR1 LNHDA and CDR2 SQIVND (reference sequence). CDR3: CASSRTGFHNEQFF. The CDR3 DNA sequence: TGTGCCAGTAGTAGGACAGGGTTCCACAATGAGCAGTTCTTC.

The rearrangement joins TRBV24-1 to TRBJ2-2; D is unclear. In germline, CDR1 is KGHDR, CDR2 SFDVKD. The CDR3 has 14 residues. Trimming stripped 0 bases from V and 3 bases from J, with 4 bases between. In DNA form, the CDR3 reads TGTGCCACCAGTGATTTGCGGGACACCGGGGAGCTGTTTTTT. It codes for CATSDLRDTGELFF.

This clone turned up a few times. J is TRBJ2-7 and V is TRBV27, with D possibly being TRBD1 (5 bases). This CDR3 comprises 16 residues. Trimming cost V 2 bases and J 3 bases, with 17 bases left between them. Germline CDR1 MNHEY, CDR2 SMNVEV (reference sequence). The CDR3, as DNA: TGTGCCAGCAGTTTAGGGATTGGTGGGGCAGTCTACGAGCAGTACTTC. It codes for CASSLGIGGAVYEQYF.

The chain uses TRBV5-1 and TRBJ2-6, with D possibly matching TRBD1 (6 bases). The V gene's germline CDR1 is SGHRS and CDR2 YFSETQ. CDR3 length: 16 residues. With 0 bases removed from V and 1 base from J, the gap between germline ends came to 8 bases. The CDR3 bases are TGCGCCAGCAGCTTGGGACAGGCTTCTGGGGCCAACGTCCTGACTTTC. Protein: CASSLGQASGANVLTF.

This rearrangement joins TRBV15 to TRBJ2-1; tentatively, D is TRBD2 (6 bases). Germline CDR1 is LNHNV and CDR2 is YYDKDF (reference sequence). The CDR3 totals 16 residues. The V gene lost 0 bases and the J gene lost 7 bases, with 16 bases spanning the gap. The CDR3 reads CATSRDRSGDFNEQFF. The DNA for the CDR3 is TGTGCCACCAGCAGAGATCGGTCCGGGGACTTTAATGAGCAGTTCTTC. Drawing the rest from reference TRBV15 and TRBJ2-1, the complete variable domain is DAMVIQNPRYQVTQFGKPVTLSCSQTLNHNVMYWYQQKSSQAPKLLFHYYDKDFNNEADTPDNFQSRRPNTSFCFLDIRSPGLGDTAMYLCATSRDRSGDFNEQFFGPGTRLTVL.

V usage is TRBV2 and J usage is TRBJ2-7, with 7 bases matching TRBD1. Germline CDR1 reads SNHLY; CDR2 reads FYNNEI. Trimming cost V 6 bases and J 2 bases; bases outside gene matches: 7. The CDR3 contains 14 residues. The CDR3 sequence: CASRRLGTAYEQYF. The CDR3 nucleotides read TGTGCCAGCAGGCGCCTCGGGACAGCCTACGAGCAGTACTTC.

The V gene is TRBV30, the J gene TRBJ2-1; TRBD1 might be the D (6 bases). The V gene lost 1 base and the J gene lost 2 bases, with 9 bases spanning the gap. Germline V gene sequence: CDR1 GTSNPN, CDR2 SVGIG (reference sequence). The CDR3 is 14 residues long. The CDR3 is CAWSAGAAYNEQFF. CDR3 nucleotide sequence: TGTGCCTGGAGTGCAGGGGCCGCCTACAATGAGCAGTTCTTC.

The chain recombines TRBV3-1 (or the pseudogene TRBV3-2) with TRBJ1-2; 10 bases align to TRBD1. CDR3 length equals 14 residues. After removal of 7 bases from V and 7 bases from J, the junction contained 9 bases not matched to a gene. Germline values: CDR1 LGHDT, CDR2 YNNKEL (reference sequence). CDR3 in DNA: TGTGCCAGCAATCCGACAGGGGGCCCGCGTGGCTACACCTTC. It yields the protein CASNPTGGPRGYTF.

The chain joins TRBV7-9 to TRBJ2-1; 12 nucleotides match TRBD1. After removal of 0 bases from V and 9 bases from J, the junction contained 6 bases not matched to a gene. Looked up from germline, CDR1 is SEHNR and CDR2 is FQNEAQ (reference sequence). The CDR3 contains 16 residues. DNA for the CDR3: TGTGCCAGCAGCTTAGCTTGGGGACAGGGGGCGAGTGAGCAGTTCTTC. Translation: CASSLAWGQGASEQFF.

This chain joins TRBV5-1 and TRBJ2-7; tentatively, D is TRBD1 (5 bases). The CDR3 runs 15 residues. Germline loops: CDR1 SGHRS, CDR2 YFSETQ. V dropped 5 bases and J dropped 2 bases, with 17 bases sitting between them. CDR3 sequence: CASRPNLDRAYEQYF. DNA of the CDR3: TGCGCCAGCAGACCAAACCTCGACAGAGCCTACGAGCAGTACTTC.

This clone was picked up one time. This chain uses TRBV6-1 with TRBJ1-4; no reliable D call. Germline loops: CDR1 MNHNS, CDR2 SASEGT. V shed 2 bases and J shed 1 base, with 17 bases lying between them. CDR3 size: 18 residues. CDR3 DNA sequence: TGTGCCAGCAGTGAACGAATTACCCGACCGGGAACTAATGAAAAACTGTTTTTT. This codes for CASSERITRPGTNEKLFF.

The chain recombines TRBV19 with TRBJ2-2, with 10 bases identical to TRBD1. V dropped 11 bases and J dropped 4; count of bases not matched to a gene: 7. In germline, CDR1 is LNHDA, CDR2 SQIVND (reference sequence). CDR3 length: 14 residues. CDR3 in amino acids: CACTGTGATGELFF. The CDR3 coding sequence is TGTGCCTGCACCGGGACAGGGGCCACCGGGGAGCTGTTTTTT. Supplemented by reference TRBV19 and TRBJ2-2, the full variable domain reads DGGITQSPKYLFRKEGQNVTLSCEQNLNHDAMYWYRQDPGQGLRLIYYSQIVNDFQKGDIAEGYSVSREKKESFPLTVTSAQKNPTAFYLCACTGTGATGELFFGEGSRLTVL.

The chain combines TRBV5-4 with TRBJ2-2; 11 bases match TRBD1. J gave up 6 bases and V 4 bases, and 8 bases lay outside the gene matches. Germline loops: CDR1 SGHNT, CDR2 YYREEE (reference sequence). This CDR3 is 16 amino acids long. This CDR3 reads CASSRDRGVSPGELFF. DNA of the CDR3: TGTGCCAGCAGCAGGGACAGGGGGGTTTCCCCCGGGGAGCTGTTTTTT.